The 18 T cell receptor beta chains below come from one sample, sequenced in a study of cytomegalovirus exposure and HLA in healthy donors. Data came from immunoSEQ multiplex PCR; TCRdb stores just in-frame clones and leaves some out. The sample consists of around 140,000 clones, roughly nine tenths of them appearing once. Source material: PBMCs. These receptors came from a woman younger than 35 in good health and CMV-seronegative.

DNA of the CDR3: TGTGCCAGCAGCCAAAACGCGGCGGATAGGTATTTTAAGCCCCAGCATTTT. It encodes CASSQNAADRYFKPQHF. The chain recombines TRBV7-8 with TRBJ1-5; D is unclear. In germline, CDR1 is SGHVS, CDR2 FQNEAQ. V was cut by 5 bases and J by 8 bases, with 25 bases left in between. This CDR3 contains 17 residues.

The J gene is TRBJ2-2, the V gene TRBV5-1; tentatively, D is TRBD2 (5 bases). V was shortened by 0 bases and J by 0 bases, with 9 bases between the two germline ends. Germline CDR1 SGHRS, CDR2 YFSETQ. This CDR3 spans 16 amino acids. CDR3 region: CASSLGRAPNTGELFF. The CDR3 nucleotides are TGCGCCAGCAGCTTGGGGCGGGCCCCGAACACCGGGGAGCTGTTTTTT.

The V gene is TRBV6-1, the J gene TRBJ1-1; 7 bases agree with TRBD1. The junction had 10 bases not matched to a gene; V was cut back by 10 bases and J by 11 bases. Germline assignment: CDR1 MNHNS and CDR2 SASEGT. CDR3 length: 11 residues. CDR3 coding DNA: TGTGCCACCACAGGGACAGCCGAGGCTTTCTTT. Its protein product is CATTGTAEAFF.

This CDR3 is CASTPRGTYEQYF. The CDR3 nucleotides are TGTGCCAGCACCCCTCGGGGGACCTACGAGCAGTACTTC. The V and J genes are TRBV6-6 and TRBJ2-7; tentative D call: TRBD2 (6 bases). There are 13 residues in the CDR3. V lost 7 bases, J lost 2 bases, and 12 bases lay in between. Germline V gene sequence: CDR1 MNHNY, CDR2 SVGAGI (reference sequence).

The V and J genes are TRBV5-4 and TRBJ1-4; TRBD1 agrees at 9 bases. Trimming removed 3 bases from V and 5 bases from J; junction bases left unmatched: 8. Germline values: CDR1 SGHNT, CDR2 YYREEE (reference sequence). The CDR3 consists of 16 residues. The chain's CDR3 is CASSYTGGRGNEKLFF. DNA of the CDR3: TGTGCCAGCAGCTACACAGGGGGCAGGGGGAATGAAAAACTGTTTTTT. Combining the CDR3 with reference TRBV5-4 and TRBJ1-4 gives the whole variable domain ETGVTQSPTHLIKTRGQQVTLRCSSQSGHNTVSWYQQALGQGPQFIFQYYREEENGRGNFPPRFSGLQFPNYSSELNVNALELDDSALYLCASSYTGGRGNEKLFFGSGTQLSVL.

The gene calls are TRBV10-1 and TRBJ1-2; D is uncertain. Germline values: CDR1 WNHNN, CDR2 SYGVQD (reference sequence). V was trimmed by 3 bases and J by 6 bases, leaving 11 bases between them. The CDR3 consists of 13 residues. The CDR3 DNA sequence: TGCGCCAGCAGTGATTCGGGGTTACATGGCTACACCTTC. The encoded protein is CASSDSGLHGYTF.

The chain combines TRBV6-5 with TRBJ1-5; a weak D match, TRBD1 (6 bases). Germline V gene sequence: CDR1 MNHEY, CDR2 SVGAGI. The CDR3 contains 15 residues. Trimming removed 2 bases from V and 3 bases from J, with 11 bases in between. The CDR3 coding sequence is TGTGCCAGCAGTTACGGGGGGGCGTCCAATCAGCCCCAGCATTTT. Translating it yields CASSYGGASNQPQHF.

The V call is TRBV10-1, the J call TRBJ2-2; D gene unclear. V lost 3 bases and J lost 1, with 3 bases in between. CDR1 and CDR2 (germline): WNHNN, SYGVQD (reference sequence). This CDR3 is 13 amino acids long. CDR3 in DNA: TGCGCCAGCAGTGAACAGAACACCGGGGAGCTGTTTTTT. Translated, it gives CASSEQNTGELFF.

The chain is built from TRBV4-2 and TRBJ2-7; 11 bases map to TRBD2. The CDR3 has 16 residues. Germline CDR1 is LGHNA and CDR2 is YNFKEQ. V trimming: 1 base; J trimming: 1 base; junction bases outside the gene matches: 3. CDR3 coding DNA: TGTGCCAGCAGCCAAGTGGGGACTAGCGGTTCCTACGAGCAGTACTTC. Residues: CASSQVGTSGSYEQYF.

This chain links TRBV6-5 with TRBJ2-7; D is possibly TRBD2 (5 bases). Germline V gene data show CDR1 as MNHEY and CDR2 as SVGAGI. V lost 6 bases to trimming and J lost 0 bases, with 12 bases between them. The CDR3 runs 14 residues. The chain's CDR3 is CASRGGLSSYEQYF. CDR3 nucleotides: TGTGCCAGCAGAGGCGGGCTAAGCTCCTACGAGCAGTACTTC.

The sample holds one count of this clone. The chain recombines TRBV5-1 with TRBJ2-5, with D uncertain. Looked up from germline, CDR1 is SGHRS and CDR2 is YFSETQ. The CDR3 is made up of 14 amino acids. Trimming removed 2 bases from V and 5 bases from J, with 13 bases in between. The CDR3 nucleotides are TGCGCCAGCAGCTTCTCCGGCAGGCAGGAGACCCAGTACTTC. Translating it yields CASSFSGRQETQYF.

The chain has TRBV11-1 and TRBJ2-5, with D possibly TRBD2 on 6 matching bases. The CDR3 consists of 17 residues. Per germline, CDR1 SGHAT and CDR2 FQDESV (reference sequence). The germline V and J ends were trimmed by 6 bases and 0 bases, with 20 bases remaining between them. As DNA, the CDR3 is TGTGCCAGCAGACTTACTCTTACTGGGGGGTACCAAGAGACCCAGTACTTC. It encodes CASRLTLTGGYQETQYF. The whole variable domain, filled in from reference TRBV11-1 and TRBJ2-5, reads EAEVAQSPRYKITEKSQAVAFWCDPISGHATLYWYRQILGQGPELLVQFQDESVVDDSQLPKDRFSAERLKGVDSTLKIQPAELGDSAMYLCASRLTLTGGYQETQYFGPGTRLLVL.

The chain is built from TRBV9 and TRBJ2-3, with D perhaps matching TRBD1 (6 bases). There are 15 residues in the CDR3. Per the germline V gene, CDR1 is SGDLS and CDR2 is YYNGEE. The V end lost 4 bases, the J end lost 3 bases, and 15 bases lay between the germline ends. The CDR3 loop reads CASSIEQGRTDTQYF. As DNA, the CDR3 is TGTGCCAGCAGCATTGAACAGGGTCGAACAGATACGCAGTATTTT.

The CDR3 nucleotides read TGTGCCAGTAGTATAGGAGGAGCTGGAAACACCATATATTTT. Encoded protein: CASSIGGAGNTIYF. The chain couples TRBV19 to TRBJ1-3; D not certain. The V end was cut by 1 base, the J end by 2 bases, with 6 bases between. CDR1 and CDR2 from the germline V gene are LNHDA and SQIVND (reference sequence). The CDR3 spans 14 residues.

The rearrangement uses TRBV7-9 and TRBJ1-5; perhaps TRBD1 as D (5 bases). From germline, CDR1 is SEHNR and CDR2 FQNEAQ (reference sequence). CDR3 length: 15 residues. The germline V and J ends were trimmed by 5 bases and 2 bases, with 13 bases remaining between them. The CDR3 DNA reads as TGTGCCAGCAGCCCCCCAGGGCTTGGCAATCAGCCCCAGCATTTT. Its protein is CASSPPGLGNQPQHF.

The chain employs TRBV5-1 and TRBJ2-5; D is unclear. This CDR3 contains 11 residues. The V gene's germline CDR1 is SGHRS and CDR2 YFSETQ. Trimming removed 7 bases from V and 2 bases from J, with 6 bases in between. The CDR3 loop is CASFGQETQYF. The DNA of the CDR3 is TGCGCCAGCTTCGGTCAAGAGACCCAGTACTTC.

This sequence joins TRBV29-1 and TRBJ2-7; the D gene is possibly TRBD2 (5 bases). Germline V lookup: CDR1 SQVTM, CDR2 ANQGSEA. V was shortened by 3 bases and J by 2 bases, with 14 bases between the two germline ends. The CDR3 is 14 residues long. CDR3 coding DNA: TGCAGCGTTGATGAGGGTTCAGAAACCTACGAGCAGTACTTC. Translated: CSVDEGSETYEQYF.

This chain's CDR3 is CATSGYGNTIYF. The DNA for the CDR3 is TGTGCCACCTCTGGATACGGGAACACCATATATTTT. The V and J genes are TRBV10-3 and TRBJ1-3, with D unclear. This CDR3 is 12 amino acids long. Germline V gene data show CDR1 as ENHRY and CDR2 as SYGVKD. V gave up 10 bases and J gave up 7 bases, with 14 bases separating them.